What follows are 32 T cell receptor beta chains derived from one specimen sequenced in a study of shared clonotypes between healthy human individuals. Assay: immunoSEQ multiplex PCR; the TCRdb copy retains only in-frame clones and omits some. The table lists roughly 2,500,000 clones, 80% to 95% of them singletons. The sample comprised naive CD4+ T cells from PBMCs. Subset reported: CD45RA+ positively selected. All receptors come from a man aged 18 to 29 in good health. Some clones in this sample may be carry-over from other donors' samples.

V usage is TRBV5-5 and J usage is TRBJ2-5, with a weak D call TRBD2 (6 bases). The V gene's germline CDR1 is SGHKS and CDR2 YYEKEE (reference sequence). With 6 bases removed from V and 12 bases from J, the gap between germline ends came to 21 bases. The CDR3 spans 13 residues. CDR3 amino acids: CASTGEVFLGEYF. The CDR3 nucleotides read TGTGCCAGCACCGGGGAGGTTTTCCTTGGCGAGTACTTC.

This clone was counted a few times. This chain uses TRBV19 with TRBJ1-1; D is perhaps TRBD1 (5 bases). V dropped 6 bases and J dropped 5 bases, with 19 bases sitting between them. Germline CDR1 reads LNHDA; CDR2 reads SQIVND (reference sequence). The CDR3 has 15 amino acids. The CDR3 sequence is CASSFSVGGRTEAFF. In DNA, the CDR3 is TGTGCCAGTAGCTTCTCAGTCGGGGGGAGGACTGAAGCTTTCTTT.

The chain couples TRBV5-4 to TRBJ2-7; 11 bases align to TRBD2. This CDR3 is built from 16 residues. Trimming took 4 bases from V and 4 from J; bases not matched to a gene: 10. Germline CDR1 SGHNT, CDR2 YYREEE (reference sequence). The CDR3 DNA reads TGTGCCAGCAGCCCTGGCACTAGCGGGGGATTATACGAGCAGTACTTC. Protein product: CASSPGTSGGLYEQYF. Variable domain in full (rest from reference TRBV5-4 and TRBJ2-7): ETGVTQSPTHLIKTRGQQVTLRCSSQSGHNTVSWYQQALGQGPQFIFQYYREEENGRGNFPPRFSGLQFPNYSSELNVNALELDDSALYLCASSPGTSGGLYEQYFGPGTRLTVT.

The chain is built from TRBV28 and TRBJ2-3; D unresolved. The germline CDR1 and CDR2 sequences are MDHEN and SYDVKM. Between the trimmed V and J ends, which lost 4 bases and 6 bases, there was a span of 11 bases. The CDR3 covers 13 residues. The CDR3 region is CASSSPPRDTQYF. For the CDR3, the DNA is TGTGCCAGCAGTTCCCCCCCTAGGGATACGCAGTATTTT. Combining the CDR3 with reference TRBV28 and TRBJ2-3 gives the whole variable domain DVKVTQSSRYLVKRTGEKVFLECVQDMDHENMFWYRQDPGLGLRLIYFSYDVKMKEKGDIPEGYSVSREKKERFSLILESASTNQTSMYLCASSSPPRDTQYFGPGTRLTVL.

In DNA form, the CDR3 reads TGTGCCAGCAGCTTAGATGGCCTAGCGGACTCCTACGAGCAGTACTTC. Translating gives CASSLDGLADSYEQYF. This chain joins TRBV7-9 and TRBJ2-7; 7 positions match TRBD2. V gave up 1 base and J gave up 0 bases; unmatched junction bases: 6. This CDR3 region has 16 residues. Germline V CDR1 and CDR2: SEHNR, FQNEAQ (reference sequence). The entire variable domain, with the rest obtained from reference TRBV7-9 and TRBJ2-7, is as follows: DTGVSQNPRHKITKRGQNVTFRCDPISEHNRLYWYRQTLGQGPEFLTYFQNEAQLEKSRLLSDRFSAERPKGSFSTLEIQRTEQGDSAMYLCASSLDGLADSYEQYFGPGTRLTVT.

V gene TRBV5-1 combines with J gene TRBJ2-3; 9 bases are shared with TRBD2. CDR1 and CDR2 (germline): SGHRS, YFSETQ. This CDR3 comprises 14 residues. After removal of 5 bases from V and 4 bases from J, the junction contained 5 bases not matched to a gene. The CDR3 DNA is TGCGCCAGCAGTAGGCGGGAGGGCCCAGATACGCAGTATTTT. It yields the protein CASSRREGPDTQYF.

With regard to this clone: The same CDR3 also results from other DNA sequences found in this sample. The chain employs TRBV5-1 and TRBJ2-7, with no clear D. Trimming shortened V by 3 bases and J by 1 base, and 5 bases separated the two germline ends. The germline V gene has CDR1 SGHRS and CDR2 YFSETQ. This CDR3 region has 12 residues. CDR3: CASSSGSYEQYF. In DNA form, the CDR3 reads TGCGCCAGCAGCTCTGGGTCCTACGAGCAGTACTTC. Combining the CDR3 with reference TRBV5-1 and TRBJ2-7 gives the whole variable domain KAGVTQTPRYLIKTRGQQVTLSCSPISGHRSVSWYQQTPGQGLQFLFEYFSETQRNKGNFPGRFSGRQFSNSRSEMNVSTLELGDSALYLCASSSGSYEQYFGPGTRLTVT.

This rearrangement joins TRBV12-1 to TRBJ2-2; the table's D call of TRBD2 was not tested on the DNA. TRBV12-1 is labeled a pseudogene. The CDR3 loop spans 16 amino acids. In nucleotides, the CDR3 is TGTGCCAGCAGGAGTCAAAGCGGGCAAAACACCGGGGAGCTGTTTTTT. Its protein product is CASRSQSGQNTGELFF.

The rearrangement links TRBV27 to TRBJ2-7; a weak D match, TRBD2 (6 bases). Looked up from germline, CDR1 is MNHEY and CDR2 is SMNVEV (reference sequence). V was trimmed by 7 bases and J by 5 bases, leaving 18 bases between them. The CDR3 length is 14 residues. CDR3: CASTAWGVGNEQYF. The CDR3 DNA is TGTGCCAGCACTGCGTGGGGGGTTGGAAACGAGCAGTACTTC.

The V and J genes are TRBV10-1 and TRBJ2-1, with D possibly matching TRBD2 (5 bases). CDR1 and CDR2 (germline): WNHNN, SYGVQD (reference sequence). V shed 4 bases and J shed 2 bases, with 15 bases lying between them. This CDR3 region has 16 residues. CDR3 coding DNA: TGCGCCAGCAGTGGGGCCTCTGGGGAGACCTACAATGAGCAGTTCTTC. Translated: CASSGASGETYNEQFF.

The rearrangement links TRBV5-6 to TRBJ1-3, with unresolved D. The CDR3 length is 14 residues. V was clipped by 4 bases and J by 0 bases, with 8 bases between them. Germline V lookup: CDR1 SGHDT, CDR2 YYEEEE. The CDR3 nucleotides are TGTGCCAGCAGCCCTAGCGGCTCTGGAAACACCATATATTTT. It encodes CASSPSGSGNTIYF.

V gene TRBV7-2 combines with J gene TRBJ2-7; a possible D gene is TRBD2 (6 bases). V lost 2 bases, J lost 3 bases, and 14 bases lay in between. Germline lookup yields CDR1 SGHTA and CDR2 FQGNSA. The CDR3 consists of 15 residues. DNA for the CDR3: TGTGCCAGCAGCTTAAGCGTCCTAGCGAGCTACGAGCAGTACTTC. It is translated as CASSLSVLASYEQYF.

V usage is TRBV7-8 and J usage is TRBJ2-7; no clear D. V shed 4 bases and J shed 4 bases, with 5 bases lying between them. The CDR3 is made up of 11 amino acids. Germline-derived CDR1 and CDR2 are SGHVS and FQNEAQ. The DNA for the CDR3 is TGTGCCAGCAGCTACCAATACGAGCAGTACTTC. Translation: CASSYQYEQYF.

V and J are TRBV11-2 and TRBJ1-1; a weak D match, TRBD1 (5 bases). The CDR3 has 14 residues. The germline V and J ends were trimmed by 2 bases and 4 bases, with 11 bases remaining between them. CDR1 and CDR2 (germline): SGHAT, FQNNGV. The CDR3 loop is CASSLKGRGTEAFF. The DNA for the CDR3 is TGTGCCAGCAGCTTAAAAGGAAGGGGCACTGAAGCTTTCTTT.

This clone was seen only once. The sample holds other DNA sequences that translate to the same CDR3. CDR3 sequence (DNA): TGTGCCAGCTCACCTGGCGGGAGCTCCTACGAGCAGTACTTC. Translation gives CASSPGGSSYEQYF. The chain joins TRBV18 to TRBJ2-7; 7 nucleotides match TRBD2. The CDR3 runs to 14 residues. With V trimmed by 3 bases and J by 0 bases, 2 bases remained unmatched. The germline V gene has CDR1 KGHSH and CDR2 LQKENI. Full variable domain (outside the CDR3, taken from reference TRBV18 and TRBJ2-7): NAGVMQNPRHLVRRRGQEARLRCSPMKGHSHVYWYRQLPEEGLKFMVYLQKENIIDESGMPKERFSAEFPKEGPSILRIQQVVRGDSAAYFCASSPGGSSYEQYFGPGTRLTVT.

The V and J genes are TRBV6-5 and TRBJ1-1; D might be TRBD1 (6 bases). The CDR3 consists of 15 residues. With 7 bases removed from V and 0 bases from J, the gap between germline ends came to 15 bases. Germline V CDR1 and CDR2: MNHEY, SVGAGI. CDR3 sequence: CASNPTGVLNTEAFF. The DNA for the CDR3 is TGTGCCAGCAACCCGACAGGAGTGCTGAACACTGAAGCTTTCTTT.

V is TRBV10-1 and J is TRBJ1-2, with TRBD1 as a possible D gene (6 bases). CDR1 is WNHNN, CDR2 SYGVQD, per germline (reference sequence). Trimming cost V 1 base and J 8 bases, with 11 bases left between them. CDR3 size: 13 residues. The CDR3 coding sequence is TGCGCCAGCAGTGAGTTCAGGGGCGGCGGCTACACCTTC. Protein product: CASSEFRGGGYTF.

This clone was recorded a few times. The chain uses TRBV5-4 and TRBJ2-3; D ambiguous. V was pared by 3 bases and J by 2 bases, with 1 base between. The CDR3 is made up of 11 amino acids. The germline V gene has CDR1 SGHNT and CDR2 YYREEE (reference sequence). As DNA, the CDR3 is TGTGCCAGCAGCTCCACAGATACGCAGTATTTT. This translates into CASSSTDTQYF.

This clone was detected only a few times. The J gene is TRBJ1-5, the V gene TRBV27, with D perhaps matching TRBD1 (6 bases). The CDR3 sequence is 14 residues long. Trimming cost V 5 bases and J 7 bases, with 15 bases left between them. The germline V gene has CDR1 MNHEY and CDR2 SMNVEV (reference sequence). CDR3 DNA: TGTGCCAGCAGTACTCTTCCAGGGGACCAGCCCCAGCATTTT. Translation: CASSTLPGDQPQHF.

This clone occurred once. The chain carries TRBV5-4 and TRBJ1-3; D might be TRBD1 (6 bases). Germline assignment: CDR1 SGHNT and CDR2 YYREEE (reference sequence). This CDR3 spans 17 amino acids. Trimming shortened V by 4 bases and J by 4 bases, and 21 bases separated the two germline ends. CDR3 region: CASSRGGGPSGGNTIYF. The CDR3 DNA sequence: TGTGCCAGCAGCCGGGGTGGGGGCCCCTCTGGAGGAAACACCATATATTTT.

This rearrangement joins TRBV7-6 to TRBJ1-1, with D possibly TRBD1 on 5 matching bases. Deletions cut 5 bases from V and 11 bases from J, with 21 bases between. In germline, CDR1 is SGHVS, CDR2 FNYEAQ. CDR3 length equals 14 residues. Here the CDR3 DNA reads TGTGCCAGCAGCCCTACCAATTGGGGGGGAATCGCTTTCTTT. This sequence encodes CASSPTNWGGIAFF. Supplemented by reference TRBV7-6 and TRBJ1-1, the full variable domain reads GAGVSQSPRYKVTKRGQDVALRCDPISGHVSLYWYRQALGQGPEFLTYFNYEAQQDKSGLPNDRFSAERPEGSISTLTIQRTEQRDSAMYRCASSPTNWGGIAFFGQGTRLTVV.

This clone turned up a few times. The V gene is TRBV18, the J gene TRBJ2-1; 9 positions agree with TRBD2. This CDR3 region has 14 residues. With V trimmed by 10 bases and J by 5 bases, 9 bases remained unmatched. CDR1 and CDR2 from the germline V gene are KGHSH and LQKENI. The CDR3 spells CATVRLAENNEQFF. DNA for the CDR3: TGTGCCACCGTAAGACTAGCGGAGAACAATGAGCAGTTCTTC.

This chain links TRBV5-1 with TRBJ2-7; TRBD2 matches at 8 bases. The germline V gene encodes CDR1 SGHRS and CDR2 YFSETQ. The CDR3 runs to 14 residues. V dropped 4 bases and J dropped 5; count of bases not matched to a gene: 8. The CDR3 DNA reads TGCGCCAGCAGCCCGGGACTAGTCTTGGACGAGCAGTACTTC. Translated: CASSPGLVLDEQYF. The full variable domain, rest sourced from reference TRBV5-1 and TRBJ2-7, is KAGVTQTPRYLIKTRGQQVTLSCSPISGHRSVSWYQQTPGQGLQFLFEYFSETQRNKGNFPGRFSGRQFSNSRSEMNVSTLELGDSALYLCASSPGLVLDEQYFGPGTRLTVT.

For this clone: The same CDR3 is also encoded by other DNA sequences in this sample. This sequence joins TRBV9 and TRBJ1-2; D gene uncertain. CDR1 and CDR2 from the germline V gene are SGDLS and YYNGEE. Trimming removed 0 bases from V and 7 bases from J, with 7 bases in between. The CDR3 sequence is 12 residues long. The CDR3 here is CASSVGGGGYTF. The CDR3 nucleotides read TGTGCCAGCAGCGTAGGGGGAGGTGGCTACACCTTC.

The V and J genes are TRBV4-1 and TRBJ2-3; TRBD2 matches at 10 bases. Germline lookup yields CDR1 MGHRA and CDR2 YSYEKL. The V segment lost 2 bases and the J segment 5 bases; nucleotides outside the gene matches: 7. CDR3 size: 16 residues. The CDR3 sequence is CASSQPASGSLDTQYF. DNA of the CDR3: TGCGCCAGCAGCCAACCGGCTAGCGGGAGTTTAGATACGCAGTATTTT.

With regard to this clone: Other DNA sequences from this sample encode an identical CDR3 as well. V usage is TRBV28 and J usage is TRBJ2-3; TRBD2 matches 7 bases. Germline-derived CDR1 and CDR2 are MDHEN and SYDVKM. This CDR3 spans 13 amino acids. V lost 4 bases, J lost 6 bases, and 4 bases stayed unmatched. This CDR3 reads CASSWAGVDTQYF. The CDR3 region has the DNA TGTGCCAGCAGTTGGGCGGGAGTGGATACGCAGTATTTT.

The J gene is TRBJ2-2, the V gene TRBV29-1, with 7 positions matching TRBD2. The CDR3 spans 14 residues. Germline V gives CDR1 SQVTM, CDR2 ANQGSEA. V gave up 5 bases and J gave up 1 base; unmatched junction bases: 4. CDR3 bases: TGCAGCGTTCAGGGAGGGCGGAACACCGGGGAGCTGTTTTTT. Amino acid sequence: CSVQGGRNTGELFF.

V usage is TRBV5-1 and J usage is TRBJ2-1; TRBD2 matches at 14 bases. The CDR3 totals 16 residues. V shed 3 bases, J shed 8 bases, and the junction held 7 bases outside the gene matches. CDR1 is SGHRS and CDR2 is YFSETQ in the germline V gene. Written as DNA, the CDR3 is TGCGCCAGCAGCTCTTCGGGACTAGCGGGAGACTATGAGCAGTTCTTC. This encodes CASSSSGLAGDYEQFF.

This chain links TRBV28 with TRBJ1-1; TRBD1 might be the D (5 bases). The CDR3 has 18 residues. Trimming removed 2 bases at V and 3 bases at J, with 22 bases between. Germline CDR1 reads MDHEN; CDR2 reads SYDVKM. CDR3 region: CASSLSGAWGKLDTEAFF. The CDR3 DNA follows: TGTGCCAGCAGTTTAAGCGGCGCATGGGGGAAGCTTGACACTGAAGCTTTCTTT.

The J gene is TRBJ1-4, the V gene TRBV5-1, with a weak D call TRBD1 (5 bases). The CDR3 runs 14 residues. V lost 3 bases to trimming and J lost 8 bases, with 14 bases between them. Germline CDR1 reads SGHRS; CDR2 reads YFSETQ. Here the CDR3 reads CASSSGLGGEKLFF. Written as DNA, the CDR3 is TGCGCCAGCAGCTCGGGGCTGGGGGGAGAAAAACTGTTTTTT.

In regard to this clone: The sample contains more than one DNA sequence encoding this CDR3. The chain has TRBV6-1 and TRBJ2-7; 11 bases are a match to TRBD2. V trimming: 6 bases; J trimming: 2 bases; junction bases outside the gene matches: 6. CDR1 is MNHNS and CDR2 is SASEGT in the germline V gene. CDR3 length: 15 amino acids. The CDR3 loop reads CASRTGTSGTYEQYF. As DNA, the CDR3 is TGTGCCAGCAGGACCGGGACTAGCGGAACCTACGAGCAGTACTTC.

The table lists this clone with a few counts. Other nucleotide sequences from this sample produce the same CDR3. V is TRBV5-1 and J is TRBJ2-5; unclear D gene. The CDR3 loop spans 13 amino acids. CDR1 is SGHRS and CDR2 is YFSETQ in the germline V gene. V shed 0 bases and J shed 1 base, with 4 bases lying between them. DNA for the CDR3: TGCGCCAGCAGCTTGGGGGGCCAAGAGACCCAGTACTTC. Protein sequence: CASSLGGQETQYF.